This T cell receptor beta chain was identified during a study of blood T cells in healthy people across ages. Whole-study results and caveats: The study regarded diversity estimates from one million T cells as underestimates. TCR beta diversity tracked closely with naive T cell percentage. The long-lived group displayed more naive CD4+ cells, plus higher diversity, than the aged donors did.

The authors ran a second PCR of about 7 to 11 cycles using a sample-barcoded 5' primer and a J-beta primer mix. TCRdb re-derived calls from the 5' RACE reads in MiXCR, one entry per CDR3 protein. This table has approximately 1,100,000 distinct CDR3 sequences, more than 35% appearing once. In its sample, this clonotype was seen a few times. Its antigen is still unknown. CDR1 LGHNA and CDR2 YNFKEQ come from the germline V gene. CDR3 length: 15 amino acids. The chain uses TRBV4-2 and TRBJ2-4; 10 bases are a match to TRBD1. The J call may be in error: the DNA end matches TRBJ2-7 better. The clonotype comes from a woman aged 55-69 years in good health. Sequencing was performed on blood. Here the CDR3 reads CASSRSGQGIHEQYF. The CDR3 region has the DNA TGTGCCAGCAGCCGCTCGGGACAGGGGATTCACGAGCAGTACTTC.